The present entry profiles one TCR beta chain with its context. Across fewer than 25 US areas, participants ranged in age from roughly 18 to 95 years. Researchers sorted participants into cohorts using their self-reported clinical history. Libraries were prepared by immunoSEQ multiplex PCR; TCRdb keeps only in-frame clonotypes and omits some of them. The sample has approximately 250,000 clones, approximately 90% seen once. The sample originates from a study of blood T cell repertoires in COVID-19. Germline values: CDR1 MDHEN, CDR2 SYDVKM. Trimming took 3 bases from V and 3 from J, leaving 11 bases between them. The CDR3 extends over 14 amino acids.

The sequence was obtained from a woman between 55 and 75 years old in a cohort exposed to, infected with or recovered from COVID-19 (not recorded which). The chain has TRBV28 and TRBJ2-5; D may be TRBD1 (6 bases). Sequencing was done on a sample of PBMCs or T cells enriched from blood (not recorded which). CDR3 DNA sequence: TGTGCCAGCAGTTTGGACAGCGAGGAAGAGACCCAGTACTTC. Its translation: CASSLDSEEETQYF.